Sequencing of this TCR beta chain was carried out in a study of CD8 T cells in Susac syndrome (dated by TCRdb to between 2018 and 2021). General notes on the study: Whether CD8+ T cell activation and differentiation in Susac syndrome was antigen driven was tested using repertoire sequencing.

Note on this clonotype: This clone's antigen is unknown. Base-call qualities are not available, and no considerably larger clone is one nucleotide away.

The junction shows trimming of 6 bases on V and 1 base on J, plus 19 bases between the germline ends. The germline V gene gives CDR1 as LGHNA and CDR2 as YSLEER. The CDR3 numbers 16 residues from cysteine through phenylalanine. Only CDR3 DNA remains: 48 bases, in frame from the first base. RNA was extracted using the RNeasy kit, and roughly 0.45 to 1 microgram was reverse transcribed with random hexamers. TCR beta CDR3 regions were amplified with the immunoSEQ multiplex PCR assay covering 54 Vbeta and 13 Jbeta segments. PCR amplification bias was corrected using a synthetic template baseline for primer optimization and computational correction. Under the source paper's analysis protocol: Reads were annotated to V, D and J genes per IMGT and analyzed with immunoSEQ Analyzer, keeping only productive sequences. To calculate clonality, Shannon entropy was normalized by log2 of the number of productive unique sequences and then subtracted from one. For each patient and control, public and private clones were evaluated within the 100 most prevalent clones. A clone was defined as Susac-specific if it was absent from the healthy and MS cohorts, from roughly 980 published viral clones and from other ImmuneACCESS disease sequences. Through fastp at Q25 and MiXCR, TCRdb rebuilt clones from the public reads, retaining in-frame beta chains. Rows matching on CDR3 protein sequence are summarized as one entry with the most common DNA and genes. TCRdb's processing, not the authors' own work, is the source of the V and J calls. Within this sample are 100,000 to 150,000 distinct CDR3 sequences, with around 94% of them counted one time only. The ten biggest clones cover roughly 0.08% of the sample.

Peripheral blood CD8+ and CD4+ T cells from healthy donors, Susac syndrome patients and multiple sclerosis patients were profiled by high-throughput TCR beta sequencing. Healthy donors were included as age- and sex-matched controls. Bulk CD8+ and CD4+ T cells were purified magnetically by negative isolation, whereas CD8+ TEMRA cells were enriched by FACS. Blood was collected in EDTA tubes and processed within 24 hours, with PBMCs isolated through density gradient centrifugation. PBMCs intended for TCR sequencing were cryopreserved in liquid nitrogen and were subsequently thawed in a 37 degrees C water bath. A purity of at least 90% was achieved for sorted or isolated CD4+, CD8+ and CD8+ TEMRA cells. What the study reported, not specific to this receptor: The number of individuals in the TCR sequencing and HLA analysis was acknowledged as relatively small.

Recombination connected TRBV4-3 to TRBJ2-7, with the D gene possibly TRBD1 or TRBD2, each one fitting 5 bases. This clonotype was obtained from a human donor in good health. The specimen was CD4+ T cells from PBMCs. This receptor has the CDR3 CASSHSTGARSYEQYF. The sequence in DNA is TGCGCCAGCAGTCATTCGACCGGGGCCCGATCCTACGAGCAGTACTTC.